This is a list of T cell receptor beta chains from one sample in a study of shared clonotypes between healthy human individuals. The method was immunoSEQ multiplex PCR; TCRdb's version includes in-frame clones alone and lacks a portion of them. The repertoire consists of some 980,000 clones, with approximately 76% occurring once and the leading ten covering roughly 1.5%. Specimen: memory CD4+ T cells sorted from blood. These receptor sequences come from a young man in good health. Both conserved end residues are part of each CDR3. D genes are given only for firm matches. The size field is filled for only some rows; it gives once, few, many or a size class.

d_gene: TRBD1; v_gene: TRBV6-1; j_gene: TRBJ2-7; abundance: -; CDR3nt: TGTGCCAGCAGAAGCAGGGGGCTTGGTTACGAGCAGTACTTC; CDR3aa: CASRSRGLGYEQYF
d_gene: TRBD1; v_gene: TRBV5-1; j_gene: TRBJ1-2; abundance: -; CDR3nt: TGCGCCAGCACCTTAGGGGGGACAGGGTACGGCTACACCTTC; CDR3aa: CASTLGGTGYGYTF
d_gene: -; v_gene: TRBV9; j_gene: TRBJ1-3; abundance: -; CDR3nt: TGTGCCAGCAGCCGCGCGCTCTCTGGAAACACCATATATTTT; CDR3aa: CASSRALSGNTIYF
d_gene: -; v_gene: TRBV18; j_gene: TRBJ1-6; abundance: -; CDR3nt: TGTGCCAGCTCATCCCAAGGGGGAAATTCACCCCTCCACTTT; CDR3aa: CASSSQGGNSPLHF
d_gene: TRBD2; v_gene: TRBV4-1; j_gene: TRBJ2-1; abundance: -; CDR3nt: TGCGCCAGCAGCCGGGGCGTTTCCGAGCGGGGGGTGTACAATGAGCAGTTCTTC; CDR3aa: CASSRGVSERGVYNEQFF
d_gene: TRBD2; v_gene: TRBV18; j_gene: TRBJ2-5; abundance: few; CDR3nt: TGTGCCAGCTCACCCTCGACGGGGGGGGAGACCCAGTACTTC; CDR3aa: CASSPSTGGETQYF
d_gene: -; v_gene: TRBV7-8; j_gene: TRBJ1-2; abundance: -; CDR3nt: TGTGCCAGCAGCTTGCAGGGCCCAGCTAACTATGGCTACACCTTC; CDR3aa: CASSLQGPANYGYTF
d_gene: TRBD2; v_gene: TRBV18; j_gene: TRBJ2-7; abundance: -; CDR3nt: TGTGCCAGCTCACCGGGGAGGGGCCCCTACGAGCAGTACTTC; CDR3aa: CASSPGRGPYEQYF
d_gene: TRBD1; v_gene: TRBV6-5; j_gene: TRBJ2-7; abundance: once; CDR3nt: TGTGCCAGCAGCGGACAGGGGGCTCGGGATTGGTACTTC; CDR3aa: CASSGQGARDWYF
d_gene: TRBD2; v_gene: TRBV7-3; j_gene: TRBJ2-5; abundance: -; CDR3nt: TGTGCCAGCACCTCGACGCCGGGACTAGGGTTGGAGACCCAGTACTTC; CDR3aa: CASTSTPGLGLETQYF
d_gene: TRBD2; v_gene: TRBV18; j_gene: TRBJ2-5; abundance: once; CDR3nt: TGTGCCAGCTCACCCCTTTTCGGCGGGGGGGGACAACAAGAGACCCAGTACTTC; CDR3aa: CASSPLFGGGGQQETQYF
d_gene: -; v_gene: TRBV4-3; j_gene: TRBJ2-2; abundance: -; CDR3nt: TGCGCCAGCAGCCAAGATTTATCCGGGGAGCTGTTTTTT; CDR3aa: CASSQDLSGELFF
d_gene: -; v_gene: TRBV4-3; j_gene: TRBJ2-1; abundance: -; CDR3nt: TGCGCCAGCAGCCAAGATGACAGCTCCTACAATGAGCAGTTCTTC; CDR3aa: CASSQDDSSYNEQFF
d_gene: -; v_gene: TRBV11-2; j_gene: TRBJ2-1; abundance: -; CDR3nt: TGTGCCAGCAGCTTATTATCTTCGGGCCTGGCGTTCTTC; CDR3aa: CASSLLSSGLAFF
d_gene: TRBD1; v_gene: TRBV4-2; j_gene: TRBJ2-7; abundance: -; CDR3nt: TGTGCCAGCAGCCGCGGGACAGGAGCGACCTACGAGCAGTACTTC; CDR3aa: CASSRGTGATYEQYF
d_gene: -; v_gene: TRBV9; j_gene: TRBJ2-7; abundance: -; CDR3nt: TGTGCCAGCAGCGTAGAGGGGGGTGTTGGCGAGCAGTACTTC; CDR3aa: CASSVEGGVGEQYF
d_gene: -; v_gene: TRBV23-1; j_gene: TRBJ2-2; abundance: few; CDR3nt: TGCGCCAGCAGTCAGGGAGAGGGGAATGGGGAGCTGTTTTTT; CDR3aa: CASSQGEGNGELFF
d_gene: TRBD2; v_gene: TRBV7-3; j_gene: TRBJ2-3; abundance: few; CDR3nt: TGTGCCAGCAGCTTAGGGTCCCTAGCGGGGGGCAGTGGAGATACGCAGTATTTT; CDR3aa: CASSLGSLAGGSGDTQYF
d_gene: TRBD1; v_gene: TRBV6-5; j_gene: TRBJ1-1; abundance: -; CDR3nt: TGTGCCAGCAGTTACTCGGGCAGGGGGAAGACTGAAGCTTTCTTT; CDR3aa: CASSYSGRGKTEAFF
d_gene: TRBD1; v_gene: TRBV18; j_gene: TRBJ2-1; abundance: many; CDR3nt: TGTGCCAGCTCACCGGACAGGGCGGGATACAATGAGCAGTTCTTC; CDR3aa: CASSPDRAGYNEQFF
d_gene: -; v_gene: TRBV30; j_gene: TRBJ2-4; abundance: -; CDR3nt: TGTGCCTGGAGACCTCAGGGGGCCAAAAACATTCAGTACTTC; CDR3aa: CAWRPQGAKNIQYF
d_gene: -; v_gene: TRBV15; j_gene: TRBJ2-2; abundance: few; CDR3nt: TGTGCCACCAGCAGCGGATTCGGGGAGCTGTTTTTT; CDR3aa: CATSSGFGELFF
d_gene: -; v_gene: TRBV28; j_gene: TRBJ1-1; abundance: -; CDR3nt: TGTGCCAGCAGTGCCAGGGGTTCCACTGAAGCTTTCTTT; CDR3aa: CASSARGSTEAFF
d_gene: TRBD1; v_gene: TRBV12-5; j_gene: TRBJ1-3; abundance: -; CDR3nt: TGTGCTAGTGCTTCAACAGGGGAATCTGGAAACACCATATATTTT; CDR3aa: CASASTGESGNTIYF
d_gene: TRBD2; v_gene: TRBV5-4; j_gene: TRBJ2-2; abundance: -; CDR3nt: TGTGCCAGCAGCTGGACTAGCGGGAGTGTCGGGGAGCTGTTTTTT; CDR3aa: CASSWTSGSVGELFF
d_gene: -; v_gene: TRBV25-1; j_gene: TRBJ2-1; abundance: -; CDR3nt: TGTGCCAGCAGTGAGAAGCTCCGGTGGACTGAGCAGTTCTTC; CDR3aa: CASSEKLRWTEQFF
d_gene: -; v_gene: TRBV5-1; j_gene: TRBJ1-4; abundance: -; CDR3nt: TGCGCCAGCAGCCCACCGGGGGATGAAAAACTGTTTTTT; CDR3aa: CASSPPGDEKLFF
d_gene: TRBD1; v_gene: TRBV5-4; j_gene: TRBJ2-1; abundance: -; CDR3nt: TGTGCCAGCAGCCGGCCGGGACAGGACAATGAGCAGTTCTTC; CDR3aa: CASSRPGQDNEQFF
d_gene: -; v_gene: TRBV9; j_gene: TRBJ2-5; abundance: -; CDR3nt: TGTGCCAGCAGCGTAGTGTCCAGAAGGGTTGGAGAGACCCAGTACTTC; CDR3aa: CASSVVSRRVGETQYF
d_gene: TRBD1; v_gene: TRBV10-3; j_gene: TRBJ2-7; abundance: -; CDR3nt: TGTGCCATCAGAAAGGGGACAGGGACCTACGAGCAGTACTTC; CDR3aa: CAIRKGTGTYEQYF
d_gene: -; v_gene: TRBV6-1; j_gene: TRBJ1-3; abundance: -; CDR3nt: TGTGCCACTACGGACAGACGAAACACCATATATTTT; CDR3aa: CATTDRRNTIYF
d_gene: TRBD1; v_gene: TRBV11-3; j_gene: TRBJ1-5; abundance: -; CDR3nt: TGTGCCAGCAGCTCACCTACAGGGGCCCCCTTTAGCAATCAGCCCCAGCATTTT; CDR3aa: CASSSPTGAPFSNQPQHF
d_gene: TRBD1; v_gene: TRBV30; j_gene: TRBJ1-2; abundance: -; CDR3nt: TGTGCCTGGAGTGTGGCCAGGGGGGATGGCTACACCTTC; CDR3aa: CAWSVARGDGYTF
d_gene: -; v_gene: TRBV30; j_gene: TRBJ1-5; abundance: -; CDR3nt: TGTGCCTGGAGTGTTTCGAGCAATCAGCCCCAGCATTTT; CDR3aa: CAWSVSSNQPQHF
d_gene: TRBD1; v_gene: TRBV10-3; j_gene: TRBJ1-5; abundance: few; CDR3nt: TGTGCCAGCTCCTTGGGGTGGGGACAGGACAATCAGCCCCAGCATTTT; CDR3aa: CASSLGWGQDNQPQHF
d_gene: TRBD1; v_gene: TRBV29-1; j_gene: TRBJ2-3; abundance: -; CDR3nt: TGCAGCGTAGGCACGACAGGGGCGGAAGATACGCAGTATTTT; CDR3aa: CSVGTTGAEDTQYF
d_gene: -; v_gene: TRBV28; j_gene: TRBJ1-2; abundance: -; CDR3nt: TGTGCCAGCAGTTTCTCCGGGTCCTATGGCTACACCTTC; CDR3aa: CASSFSGSYGYTF
d_gene: -; v_gene: TRBV9; j_gene: TRBJ2-7; abundance: -; CDR3nt: TGTGCCAGCAGCGCTCGGACAGAAAACTACGAGCAGTACTTC; CDR3aa: CASSARTENYEQYF
d_gene: -; v_gene: TRBV7-6; j_gene: TRBJ2-7; abundance: -; CDR3nt: TGTGCCAGCAGCTTAAACAGGGCCGCCTCCTACGAGCAGTACTTC; CDR3aa: CASSLNRAASYEQYF
d_gene: TRBD2; v_gene: TRBV4-3; j_gene: TRBJ2-1; abundance: -; CDR3nt: TGCGCCAGCAGCCAAGGGGCCGGACTAGTCTCCCTCAATGAGCAGTTCTTC; CDR3aa: CASSQGAGLVSLNEQFF
d_gene: -; v_gene: TRBV30; j_gene: TRBJ2-1; abundance: -; CDR3nt: TGTGCCTGGAACGGCGCGGCCCCCTACAATGAGCAGTTCTTC; CDR3aa: CAWNGAAPYNEQFF